This TCR beta chain was obtained from a study of vaccination and CD4 T cells after COVID-19. The treatment was: approximately nine-day PBMC culture with coronavirus spike peptide pools or control peptides (ViraFEST assay). Worth noting for this clonotype: The antigen is unknown.

Sequenced with the Oncomine TCR Beta short-read assay was DNA taken from cultured CD4+ T cells. TCRdb used MiXCR to reprocess the PCR reads, holding one entry per CDR3 protein. In the table there are about 22,000 distinct CDR3 sequences, approximately 65% of which are singletons. Unmatched junction bases numbered 14, after V lost 6 bases and J lost 2 bases. The germline CDR1 and CDR2 sequences are ENHRY and SYGVKD. The CDR3 totals 17 residues. Here the sequenced sample was CD4+ T cells from blood, cultured in vitro, taken before SARS-CoV-2 vaccination. The chain carries TRBV10-3 and TRBJ2-3; 7 bases fit TRBD1. The TCR originated in a human donor who received a COVID-19 vaccine. Here the CDR3 DNA reads TGTGCCATCAGGGAGGATAACAGGGGAGAGGACACAGATACGCAGTATTTT. Protein: CAIREDNRGEDTDTQYF.